What follows are 25 T cell receptor beta chains derived from one specimen sequenced in a study of cytomegalovirus exposure and HLA in healthy donors. The PCR employed 60 Vbeta primers together with 13 Jbeta primers. Assay: immunoSEQ multiplex PCR; the TCRdb copy retains only in-frame clones and omits some. Of under 200,000 clones in the sample, roughly 84% are singletons; the top ten hold around 1%. Sequences were obtained from PBMCs. The receptors were sampled from a man aged 25-40 years in good health and CMV-seronegative.

The J gene is TRBJ2-1, the V gene TRBV7-9; 13 nucleotides align to TRBD2. Trimming took 5 bases from V and 3 from J; bases not matched to a gene: 4. The CDR3 totals 16 residues. CDR1 and CDR2 from the germline V gene are SEHNR and FQNEAQ (reference sequence). This CDR3 reads CASSVTSGGRYNEQFF. In nucleotides, the CDR3 is TGTGCCAGCAGCGTGACTAGCGGGGGGCGCTACAATGAGCAGTTCTTC.

The chain joins TRBV5-1 to TRBJ2-2; TRBD2 aligns across 9 bases. The V gene end was trimmed by 6 bases and the J gene end by 6 bases; junction bases not matched to a gene: 12. The CDR3 contains 16 residues. CDR1 is SGHRS, CDR2 YFSETQ, per germline. The CDR3 loop is CASTLAGALVSGELFF. The CDR3, as DNA: TGCGCCAGCACCTTAGCGGGGGCCCTCGTATCCGGGGAGCTGTTTTTT.

The chain uses TRBV5-6 and TRBJ2-5, with 10 bases matching TRBD1. Looked up from germline, CDR1 is SGHDT and CDR2 is YYEEEE. The trim removed 4 bases at V and 2 bases at J, leaving 5 bases unmatched. The CDR3 runs 15 residues. The CDR3: CASSPDRGLQETQYF. The CDR3 DNA is TGTGCCAGCAGCCCCGACAGGGGGCTTCAAGAGACCCAGTACTTC.

About this clone itself: At one of its ends the junction is not consistent with the germline gene, which may arise from a read error. This sequence joins TRBV5-5 and TRBJ2-7; D is uncertain. CDR1 is SGHKS and CDR2 is YYEKEE in the germline V gene (reference sequence). The CDR3 runs 15 residues. CDR3 protein: CASSPETLASYEQYF. Written as DNA, the CDR3 is TGTGCCAGCAGCCCCGAGACACTTGCCTCCTACGAGCAATACTTC.

The genes are TRBV6-5 and TRBJ2-7; the D gene is possibly TRBD1 (5 bases). The V and J ends lost 2 bases and 1 base respectively, with 12 bases between them. Germline assignment: CDR1 MNHEY and CDR2 SVGAGI. The CDR3 runs 15 residues. CDR3 protein: CASSYTAGNSYEQYF. CDR3 nucleotides: TGTGCCAGCAGTTACACGGCAGGGAATTCCTACGAGCAGTACTTC.

This chain links TRBV7-8 with TRBJ2-5; possibly TRBD2 for D (7 bases). V was cut by 11 bases and J by 2 bases, with 21 bases left in between. Germline assignment: CDR1 SGHVS and CDR2 FQNEAQ. This CDR3 has 15 residues. The CDR3 here is CACRSGAGAQETQYF. Written as DNA, the CDR3 is TGTGCCTGTCGCTCGGGGGCGGGGGCTCAAGAGACCCAGTACTTC.

The genes are TRBV11-2 and TRBJ2-1, with TRBD1 as a possible D gene (6 bases). The germline V gene encodes CDR1 SGHAT and CDR2 FQNNGV. This CDR3 comprises 17 residues. The V end was cut by 1 base, the J end by 0 bases, with 13 bases between. The CDR3 DNA is TGTGCCAGCAGCTTAGCCCCAGGGGTCGGCTCCTACAATGAGCAGTTCTTC. This gives the protein CASSLAPGVGSYNEQFF.

The chain is built from TRBV5-1 and TRBJ2-7; TRBD1 matches 8 bases. Germline-derived CDR1 and CDR2 are SGHRS and YFSETQ. The ends lost 0 bases at V and 2 bases at J; junction bases unmatched: 7. The CDR3 totals 16 residues. In DNA, the CDR3 is TGCGCCAGCAGCTTGGGTTCCGGGACAGGAACCTACGAGCAGTACTTC. Protein: CASSLGSGTGTYEQYF.

V and J are TRBV6-5 and TRBJ1-4; no clear D. Trimming cost V 5 bases and J 10 bases, with 14 bases left between them. The length of the CDR3 is 13 residues. Germline assignment: CDR1 MNHEY and CDR2 SVGAGI. In nucleotides, the CDR3 is TGTGCCAGCAGTCTTTCATTGAACGGAAAACTGTTTTTT. It codes for CASSLSLNGKLFF.

The chain joins TRBV28 to TRBJ2-5, with D possibly matching TRBD1 (6 bases). The end of the DNA is better explained by TRBJ2-7, so the J call may be wrong. The CDR3 consists of 14 residues. Per germline, CDR1 MDHEN and CDR2 SYDVKM. In DNA, the CDR3 is TGTGCCAGCAGTTTATTACCAGGGGCGGACGAGCAGTACTTC. Protein: CASSLLPGADEQYF.

This chain connects TRBV5-6 to TRBJ2-5; maybe TRBD1 (5 bases). With the DNA end fitting TRBJ2-7 better, the J assignment may be wrong. The CDR3 spans 16 residues. Per the germline V gene, CDR1 is SGHDT and CDR2 is YYEEEE. The CDR3 DNA sequence: TGTGCCAGCAGCTTGGCCGGTTCAGGGAAGGGGTACGAGCAGTACTTC. Its translation: CASSLAGSGKGYEQYF.

This clone showed up just a few times. V and J are TRBV10-3 and TRBJ2-5; 13 bases are a match to TRBD2. J gave up 2 bases and V 10 bases, and 4 bases lay outside the gene matches. CDR1 is ENHRY and CDR2 is SYGVKD in the germline V gene. CDR3 size: 14 residues. The CDR3, as DNA: TGTGCCACACTAGCGGGGGGGCCTCAAGAGACCCAGTACTTC. The encoded protein is CATLAGGPQETQYF.

This clone has only one observation. The rearrangement joins TRBV5-4 to TRBJ2-3; D gene uncertain. The CDR3 is 14 amino acids. The V gene's germline CDR1 is SGHNT and CDR2 YYREEE (reference sequence). Trimming shortened V by 1 base and J by 5 bases, and 11 bases separated the two germline ends. CDR3: CASSLLAVQDTQYF. The CDR3 DNA follows: TGTGCCAGCAGCTTGTTAGCCGTACAAGATACGCAGTATTTT.

This chain joins TRBV5-1 and TRBJ2-1; 16 positions match TRBD2. From germline, CDR1 is SGHRS and CDR2 YFSETQ. Germline trimming cut 2 bases from V and 10 bases from J; bases unmatched to any gene: 12. This CDR3 comprises 18 residues. DNA for the CDR3: TGCGCCAGCAGCTTTAATCAACGGGGACTAGCGGGGGGGCACGAGCAGTTCTTC. Encoded protein: CASSFNQRGLAGGHEQFF.

The genes are TRBV5-6 and TRBJ2-5; D is perhaps TRBD1 (6 bases). With the DNA end fitting TRBJ2-7 better, the J assignment may be wrong. The CDR3 spans 15 residues. Per germline, CDR1 SGHDT and CDR2 YYEEEE. CDR3 loop: CASSLSGQGIYEQYF. In DNA form, the CDR3 reads TGTGCCAGCAGCTTGTCGGGACAAGGGATCTACGAGCAGTACTTC.

The gene calls are TRBV7-9 and TRBJ2-3, with 11 positions matching TRBD2. This CDR3 comprises 17 residues. V gave up 5 bases and J gave up 4 bases; unmatched junction bases: 11. The germline gives CDR1 SEHNR, CDR2 FQNEAQ (reference sequence). The CDR3: CASSPTRTSGPADTQYF. The CDR3 nucleotides read TGTGCCAGCAGCCCAACGAGGACTAGCGGGCCCGCAGATACGCAGTATTTT.

This clone was picked up a small number of times. The rearrangement uses TRBV10-1 and TRBJ2-2; 7 bases line up with TRBD1. The CDR3 contains 14 residues. Germline V gives CDR1 WNHNN, CDR2 SYGVQD (reference sequence). V shed 4 bases and J 4 bases; nucleotides not matched to a gene: 3. The CDR3: CASSGDRITGELFF. CDR3 nucleotides: TGCGCCAGCAGTGGGGACAGAATCACCGGGGAGCTGTTTTTT.

The chain recombines TRBV19 with TRBJ1-1, with D perhaps matching TRBD1 (5 bases). The germline V gene has CDR1 LNHDA and CDR2 SQIVND (reference sequence). The CDR3 is 19 amino acids. The ends were cut back, 3 bases at V and 5 bases at J, with 28 bases in the middle. In DNA, the CDR3 is TGTGCCAGTAGTATGAAGTCTGGGGGGGTTCGGCCCTCAGGGACTGAAGCTTTCTTT. Its protein is CASSMKSGGVRPSGTEAFF.

V gene TRBV14 combines with J gene TRBJ1-4, with a tentative D call TRBD1 (6 bases). Between the trimmed V and J ends, which lost 1 base and 7 bases, there was a span of 13 bases. The CDR3 extends over 15 amino acids. The germline V gene has CDR1 SGHDN and CDR2 FVKESK. The CDR3 DNA reads as TGTGCCAGCAGCCAAGGAATTAGGGGGAGTGAAAAACTGTTTTTT. Protein product: CASSQGIRGSEKLFF.

J is TRBJ2-7 and V is TRBV7-9; 12 bases are a match to TRBD1. V shed 5 bases, J shed 7 bases, and the junction held 6 bases outside the gene matches. CDR1 and CDR2 (germline): SEHNR, FQNEAQ (reference sequence). CDR3 length: 14 amino acids. The CDR3 DNA follows: TGTGCCAGCAGCCCGGGACAGGGGGCTTGGGAGCAGTACTTC. This gives the protein CASSPGQGAWEQYF.

The J gene is TRBJ1-1, the V gene TRBV28, with a tentative D call TRBD1 (5 bases). Trimming took off 8 bases at V and 6 bases at J, with 19 bases between the two ends. Germline CDR1 reads MDHEN; CDR2 reads SYDVKM. CDR3 length: 14 residues. Here the CDR3 DNA reads TGTGCCAGCGCCACCGGGGGTAGTGGCGCTGAAGCTTTCTTT. This gives the protein CASATGGSGAEAFF.

The V call is TRBV5-1, the J call TRBJ2-5, with TRBD2 matching over 7 bases. The junction had 9 bases not matched to a gene; V was cut back by 5 bases and J by 5 bases. CDR1 is SGHRS, CDR2 YFSETQ, per germline. The CDR3 extends over 14 amino acids. For the CDR3, the DNA is TGCGCCAGCAGTCTGACGGGAGGTTTCGAGACCCAGTACTTC. Protein sequence: CASSLTGGFETQYF.

The chain links TRBV27 to TRBJ1-5, with TRBD1 matching 8 bases. The junction had 5 bases not matched to a gene; V was cut back by 2 bases and J by 2 bases. CDR1 and CDR2 (germline): MNHEY, SMNVEV (reference sequence). The CDR3 loop spans 16 amino acids. The CDR3 spells CASSLHPTGGNQPQHF. Written as DNA, the CDR3 is TGTGCCAGCAGTTTACACCCGACAGGGGGCAATCAGCCCCAGCATTTT.

This chain connects TRBV7-3 to TRBJ2-2; 7 positions match TRBD2. Germline loops: CDR1 SGHTA, CDR2 FQGTGA. Unmatched junction bases numbered 7, after V lost 5 bases and J lost 4 bases. The CDR3 has 15 amino acids. CDR3 DNA: TGTGCCAGCAGCCCGGCGGGCGGGAGCACCGGGGAGCTGTTTTTT. Protein sequence: CASSPAGGSTGELFF.

This clone was observed a handful of times. The chain combines TRBV2 with TRBJ1-2, with D possibly TRBD1 on 5 matching bases. The CDR3 runs 13 residues. Germline CDR1 is SNHLY and CDR2 is FYNNEI. V was trimmed by 3 bases and J by 8 bases, leaving 13 bases between them. The CDR3 DNA reads as TGTGCCAGCAGTGATAAGGGGCGAGGAGGCTACACCTTC. Its protein is CASSDKGRGGYTF.